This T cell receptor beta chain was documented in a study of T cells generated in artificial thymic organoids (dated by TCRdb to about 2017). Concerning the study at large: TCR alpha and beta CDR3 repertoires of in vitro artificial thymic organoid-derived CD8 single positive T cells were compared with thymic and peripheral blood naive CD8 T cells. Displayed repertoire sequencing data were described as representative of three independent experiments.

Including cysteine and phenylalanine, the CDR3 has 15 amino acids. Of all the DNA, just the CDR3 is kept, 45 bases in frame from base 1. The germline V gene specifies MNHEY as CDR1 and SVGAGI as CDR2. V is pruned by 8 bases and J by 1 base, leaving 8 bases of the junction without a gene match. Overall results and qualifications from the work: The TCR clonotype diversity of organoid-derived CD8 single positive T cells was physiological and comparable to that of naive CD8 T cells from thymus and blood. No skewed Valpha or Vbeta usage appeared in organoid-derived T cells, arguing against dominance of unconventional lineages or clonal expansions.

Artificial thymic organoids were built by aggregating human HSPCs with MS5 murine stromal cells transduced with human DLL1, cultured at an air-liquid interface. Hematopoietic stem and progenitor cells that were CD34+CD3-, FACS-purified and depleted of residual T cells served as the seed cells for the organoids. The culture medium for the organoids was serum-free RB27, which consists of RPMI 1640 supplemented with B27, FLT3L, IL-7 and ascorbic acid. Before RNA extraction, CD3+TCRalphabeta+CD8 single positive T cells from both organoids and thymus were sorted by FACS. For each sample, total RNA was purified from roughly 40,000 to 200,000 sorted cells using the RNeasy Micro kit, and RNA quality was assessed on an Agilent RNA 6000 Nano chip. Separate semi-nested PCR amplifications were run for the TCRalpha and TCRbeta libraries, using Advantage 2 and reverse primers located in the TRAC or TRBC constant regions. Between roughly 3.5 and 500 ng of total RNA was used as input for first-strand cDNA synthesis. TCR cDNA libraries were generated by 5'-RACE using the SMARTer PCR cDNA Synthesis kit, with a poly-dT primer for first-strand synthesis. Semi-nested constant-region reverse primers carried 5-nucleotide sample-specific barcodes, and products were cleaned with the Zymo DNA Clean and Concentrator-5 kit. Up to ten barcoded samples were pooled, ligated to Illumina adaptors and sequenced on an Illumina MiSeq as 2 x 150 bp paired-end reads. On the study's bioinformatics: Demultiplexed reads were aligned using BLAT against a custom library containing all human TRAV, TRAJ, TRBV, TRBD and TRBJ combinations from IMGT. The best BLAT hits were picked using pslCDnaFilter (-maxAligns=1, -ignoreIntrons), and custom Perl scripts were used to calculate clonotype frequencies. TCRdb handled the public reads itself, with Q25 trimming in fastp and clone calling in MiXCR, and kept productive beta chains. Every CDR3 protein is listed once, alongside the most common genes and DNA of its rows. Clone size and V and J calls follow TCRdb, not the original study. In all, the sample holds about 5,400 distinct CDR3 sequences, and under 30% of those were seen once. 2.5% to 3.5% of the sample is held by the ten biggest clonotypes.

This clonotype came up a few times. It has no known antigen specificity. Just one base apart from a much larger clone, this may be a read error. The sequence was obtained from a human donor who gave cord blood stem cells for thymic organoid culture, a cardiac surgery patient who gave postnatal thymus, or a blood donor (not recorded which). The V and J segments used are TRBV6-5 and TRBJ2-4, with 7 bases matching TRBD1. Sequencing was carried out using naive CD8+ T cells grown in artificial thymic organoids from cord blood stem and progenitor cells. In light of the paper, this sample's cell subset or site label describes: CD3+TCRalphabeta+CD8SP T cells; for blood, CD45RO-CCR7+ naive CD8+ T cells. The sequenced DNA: TGTGCCAGCCGATCCAGGGACAGTGCCAAAAACATTCAGTACTTC. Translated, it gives CASRSRDSAKNIQYF.